These T cell receptor beta chains were read from a single sample in a study of OX40 agonist ivuxolimab in advanced cancers. The data were produced by immunoSEQ multiplex PCR, yet TCRdb's version contains in-frame clones alone and is incomplete. Here the sample spans about 98,000 clones, 88% being singletons. This sample comprised CD4+ or CD8+ T cells sorted from blood, obtained in a trial of the OX40 agonist ivuxolimab. The receptor set was obtained from an adult with an advanced solid tumor such as melanoma, head and neck, liver or kidney cancer. CDR3s include the opening cysteine and the closing phenylalanine or tryptophan. A D gene is named only where the DNA matches it firmly.

>TRBV5-6|.|TRBJ2-7
CASSLVTRGAEQYF
TGTGCCAGCAGCTTGGTTACCAGGGGGGCCGAGCAGTACTTC
>TRBV9|TRBD2|TRBJ2-2
CASSSGLAAPRGELFF
TGTGCCAGCAGCTCGGGACTAGCGGCACCCCGGGGGGAGCTGTTTTTT
>TRBV7-2|.|TRBJ1-2
CASSSQGGRYGYTF
TGTGCCAGCAGCTCCCAGGGAGGTCGGTATGGCTACACCTTC
>TRBV19|.|TRBJ1-3
CASSVQGSSGNTIYF
TGTGCCAGTAGTGTTCAGGGGAGCTCTGGAAACACCATATATTTT
>TRBV27|.|TRBJ2-1
CASREVGDNEQFF
TGTGCCAGCAGGGAGGTCGGGGACAATGAGCAGTTCTTC
>TRBV5-4|TRBD1|TRBJ1-2
CASSFDRDYGYTF
TGTGCCAGCAGCTTTGACAGGGACTATGGCTACACCTTC
>TRBV27|.|TRBJ2-2
CASRIIGTLSGELFF
TGTGCCAGCCGCATAATTGGGACTCTATCCGGGGAGCTGTTTTTT
>TRBV10-2|.|TRBJ2-1
CASSEENEQFF
TGCGCCAGCAGTGAAGAGAATGAGCAGTTCTTC
>TRBV6-1|.|TRBJ2-5
CASKVGTQETQYF
TGTGCCAGCAAGGTGGGGACCCAAGAGACCCAGTACTTC
>TRBV7-2|.|TRBJ2-1
CASSSRAGGQNNEQFF
TGTGCCAGCAGCTCCCGTGCAGGAGGCCAAAACAATGAGCAGTTCTTC
>TRBV18|.|TRBJ1-3
CASSPIVPPAGGTIYF
TGTGCCAGCTCACCTATCGTTCCCCCGGCGGGGGGCACCATATATTTT
>TRBV7-9|TRBD1|TRBJ1-3
CASSLMGQGANTIYF
TGTGCCAGCAGCTTAATGGGACAGGGGGCTAACACCATATATTTT